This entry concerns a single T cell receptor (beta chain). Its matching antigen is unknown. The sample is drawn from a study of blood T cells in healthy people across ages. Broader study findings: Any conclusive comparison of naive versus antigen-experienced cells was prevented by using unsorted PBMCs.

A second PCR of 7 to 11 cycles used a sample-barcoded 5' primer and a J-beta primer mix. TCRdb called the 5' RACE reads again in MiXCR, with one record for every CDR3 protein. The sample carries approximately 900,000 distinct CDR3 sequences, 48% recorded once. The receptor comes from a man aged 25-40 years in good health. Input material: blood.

The CDR3 reads CASSKARFGGRPSTDTQYF. The CDR3 DNA reads as TGTGCCAGCAGCAAAGCAAGGTTCGGCGGCAGGCCTAGCACAGATACGCAGTATTTT. The V call is TRBV21-1, the J call TRBJ2-3; the table's D call, TRBD2, has no DNA check behind it. TRBV21-1 is classified as a pseudogene. CDR3 length equals 19 residues.